These 17 T cell receptor beta chains were all obtained from the same sample, sequenced in a study of T cells in Graves' hyperthyroidism and ophthalmopathy. Regions amplified from RNA transcripts were the TCR beta CDR3 regions. RT-PCR in the first round (using the HTBI primer set) targeted the TCR CDR3. TCRdb used MiXCR to reprocess the multiplex PCR reads, holding one entry per CDR3 protein. The sample contains about 770,000 distinct CDR3 sequences, around 19% of which appear only once. Sequenced input: blood. The source is a woman aged 45-65 years with Graves' hyperthyroidism that later progressed to Graves' ophthalmopathy.

There are many counts of this clonotype. The chain links TRBV2 to TRBJ1-4, with a possible D match to TRBD1 (5 bases). CDR1 is SNHLY and CDR2 is FYNNEI in the germline V gene. The CDR3 is made up of 15 amino acids. The V end was cut by 6 bases, the J end by 5 bases, with 16 bases between. The DNA of the CDR3 is TGTGCCAGCAGCCGTACCGGGACGCTAAATGAAAAACTGTTTTTT. Protein product: CASSRTGTLNEKLFF.

This clonotype came up many times. The V gene is TRBV11-1, the J gene TRBJ2-2; 7 nucleotides line up with TRBD1. Germline V CDR1 and CDR2: SGHAT, FQDESV (reference sequence). Losses at the gene ends were 7 bases for V and 7 bases for J; bases not matched to a gene: 12. This CDR3 comprises 15 residues. The CDR3 coding sequence is TGTGCCAGCAACGATGGCAGGGGGAAGAGCGGGGAGCTGTTTTTT. Encoded protein: CASNDGRGKSGELFF.

The table lists this clonotype with many counts. The chain joins TRBV27 to TRBJ2-5; D possibly corresponds to TRBD1 (5 bases). The CDR3 runs 14 residues. Germline V gene sequence: CDR1 MNHEY, CDR2 SMNVEV (reference sequence). V was clipped by 6 bases and J by 0 bases, with 11 bases between them. The CDR3 coding sequence is TGTGCCAGCAGGCGGCCAGGGTACCAAGAGACCCAGTACTTC. Translation: CASRRPGYQETQYF.

This clonotype has a count of ten or more. The chain joins TRBV3-1 to TRBJ2-7, with D perhaps TRBD1 or TRBD2 (5 bases each). The CDR3 covers 14 residues. CDR1 and CDR2 (germline): LGHDT, YNNKEL (reference sequence). The germline V and J ends were trimmed by 4 bases and 2 bases, with 12 bases remaining between them. The CDR3 reads CASSPQEGTYEQYF. The CDR3 nucleotides read TGTGCCAGCAGCCCACAAGAGGGGACCTACGAGCAGTACTTC.

V gene TRBV15 combines with J gene TRBJ1-1; D perhaps matches TRBD1 (5 bases). The germline V gene has CDR1 LNHNV and CDR2 YYDKDF (reference sequence). CDR3 length: 14 amino acids. The V and J ends lost 4 bases and 10 bases respectively, with 19 bases between them. The CDR3 loop reads CATSIPQRYRGAFF. Here the CDR3 DNA reads TGTGCCACCAGCATACCCCAGAGATATAGGGGAGCTTTCTTT.

The V and J genes are TRBV27 and TRBJ1-2; D possibly corresponds to TRBD1 (5 bases). CDR3 length: 12 residues. Germline V gene lookup returns CDR1 MNHEY and CDR2 SMNVEV (reference sequence). Trimming removed 6 bases from V and 6 bases from J, with 11 bases in between. CDR3 DNA sequence: TGTGCCAGCAGCTCTTGGGGCGATGGCTACACCTTC. Translating it yields CASSSWGDGYTF.

The sample holds a few counts of this clonotype. This chain links TRBV15 with TRBJ2-4, with a weak D call TRBD2 (6 bases). The CDR3 totals 14 residues. The V gene lost 5 bases and the J gene lost 7 bases, with 15 bases spanning the gap. Per germline, CDR1 LNHNV and CDR2 YYDKDF (reference sequence). This chain's CDR3 is CATSAGGYYNIQYF. The DNA for the CDR3 is TGTGCCACCAGCGCTGGGGGGTATTATAACATTCAGTACTTC.

The rearrangement uses TRBV12-3 or TRBV12-4 and TRBJ1-2; 11 nucleotides match TRBD1. The V gene end was trimmed by 6 bases and the J gene end by 7 bases; junction bases not matched to a gene: 10. The CDR3 sequence is 15 residues long. The CDR3 loop reads CASSSNGQGAGGYTF. As DNA, the CDR3 is TGTGCCAGCAGCTCCAATGGACAGGGGGCTGGTGGCTACACCTTC.

There are a few counts of this clonotype. The chain links TRBV7-9 to TRBJ1-5, with D possibly TRBD1 on 6 matching bases. The CDR3 runs 12 residues. The V gene's germline CDR1 is SEHNR and CDR2 FQNEAQ (reference sequence). V was pared by 5 bases and J by 12 bases, with 14 bases between. Here the CDR3 DNA reads TGTGCCAGCAGCCAGATTTCGGACAGCCAGCATTTT. This gives the protein CASSQISDSQHF.

This clonotype has just a few counts. The chain is built from TRBV11-2 and TRBJ2-7; 10 nucleotides line up with TRBD2. The CDR3 is made up of 16 amino acids. Germline CDR1 is SGHAT and CDR2 is FQNNGV. V lost 4 bases to trimming and J lost 2 bases; unmatched junction nucleotides: 8. Written as DNA, the CDR3 is TGTGCCAGCAGCTCCACCGGGACTAGCGTGCCCTACGAGCAGTACTTC. Amino acid sequence: CASSSTGTSVPYEQYF.

In this sample, this clonotype turned up a few times. The chain recombines TRBV27 with TRBJ2-7, with TRBD1 matching 7 bases. The CDR3 covers 14 residues. Losses at the gene ends were 5 bases for V and 2 bases for J; bases not matched to a gene: 6. Germline loops: CDR1 MNHEY, CDR2 SMNVEV (reference sequence). The CDR3: CASSRGQRTYEQYF. The CDR3 nucleotides are TGTGCCAGCAGTAGGGGACAGCGAACCTACGAGCAGTACTTC.

This clonotype appeared many times. The V call is TRBV7-9, the J call TRBJ1-1; D gene unclear. V was clipped by 5 bases and J by 4 bases, with 8 bases between them. Germline V gene lookup returns CDR1 SEHNR and CDR2 FQNEAQ (reference sequence). This CDR3 is 12 amino acids long. The chain's CDR3 is CASSMLGTEAFF. CDR3 in DNA: TGTGCCAGCAGCATGTTAGGCACTGAAGCTTTCTTT.

This clonotype was detected many times. The CDR3: CASSLRTSGGGDTQYF. The CDR3, as DNA: TGTGCCAGCAGCCTGAGGACTAGCGGGGGTGGGGATACGCAGTATTTT. J is TRBJ2-3 and V is TRBV11-2; 13 bases are a match to TRBD2. Germline V lookup: CDR1 SGHAT, CDR2 FQNNGV. The V and J ends lost 5 bases and 6 bases, in that order; junction bases with no gene match: 8. This CDR3 contains 16 residues.

This clonotype was found a few times. The genes are TRBV19 and TRBJ1-1; D unclear. V shed 10 bases and J shed 7 bases, with 22 bases lying between them. Germline values: CDR1 LNHDA, CDR2 SQIVND (reference sequence). The length of the CDR3 is 14 residues. CDR3 DNA: TGTGCCACCACCCCTAACTGGGGATACGTTGAAGCTTTCTTT. Its protein is CATTPNWGYVEAFF.

This clonotype was picked up a small number of times. The chain recombines TRBV5-5 with TRBJ1-5; 9 bases map to TRBD1. Unmatched junction bases numbered 10, after V lost 3 bases and J lost 6 bases. This CDR3 has 16 amino acids. The germline CDR1 and CDR2 sequences are SGHKS and YYEKEE (reference sequence). The DNA of the CDR3 is TGTGCCAGCAGCTCTATAAAACAGGGGGCGGCTCAGCCCCAGCATTTT. It translates to CASSSIKQGAAQPQHF.

This clonotype has a count of ten or more. The genes are TRBV5-6 and TRBJ2-1; TRBD2 might be the D (5 bases). Germline V lookup: CDR1 SGHDT, CDR2 YYEEEE. The CDR3 totals 14 residues. Trimming pared 3 bases from V and 1 base from J, leaving 8 bases between. The CDR3 reads CASSSRVSYNEQFF. As DNA, the CDR3 is TGTGCCAGCAGCTCGAGGGTATCCTACAATGAGCAGTTCTTC. Using reference TRBV5-6 and TRBJ2-1 for the parts outside the CDR3, the full variable domain is DAGVTQSPTHLIKTRGQQVTLRCSPKSGHDTVSWYQQALGQGPQFIFQYYEEEERQRGNFPDRFSGHQFPNYSSELNVNALLLGDSALYLCASSSRVSYNEQFFGPGTRLTVL.

Turning to this clonotype: A read error may explain this, as a much larger clone is one base away. The chain has TRBV11-1 and TRBJ2-3, with a possible D match to TRBD2 (5 bases). V gave up 8 bases and J gave up 3 bases, with 18 bases separating them. From germline, CDR1 is SGHAT and CDR2 FQDESV (reference sequence). The CDR3 is 15 amino acids. CDR3 nucleotide sequence: TGTGCCAGCGGTCTAGCCGGGCTCAGGACAGATACGCAGTATTTT. It specifies CASGLAGLRTDTQYF.